This TCR beta chain came from a study of cytomegalovirus exposure and HLA in healthy donors. Study-level findings and limits: Accurate prediction of most subjects' HLA-A and HLA-B alleles from TCR beta sequences was reported.

CDR3 length equals 15 residues. Germline V lookup: CDR1 LNHDA, CDR2 SQIVND (reference sequence). Trimming left V 0 bases short and J 4 bases short, with 10 bases between. Use of 60 Vbeta and 13 Jbeta primers characterized the PCR. Sequencing was performed with immunoSEQ multiplex PCR; in TCRdb, only in-frame clones are kept and a portion is missing. This table has 90,000 to 100,000 clones, 50% to 75% appearing once. About this clone: Its antigen remains unidentified.

This receptor was taken from a man younger than 45 in good health and CMV-seronegative. The sequencing sample was made of PBMCs. V gene TRBV19 combines with J gene TRBJ1-5, with D possibly being TRBD1 (5 bases). The CDR3 spells CASSIEGRGNQPQHF. The CDR3, as DNA: TGTGCCAGTAGTATAGAGGGACGGGGGAATCAGCCCCAGCATTTT.